Listed here are 29 T cell receptor beta chains from one sample, sequenced in a study of T cell responses to AZD1222 COVID-19 vaccine. Libraries were prepared by immunoSEQ multiplex PCR; TCRdb keeps only in-frame clonotypes and omits some of them. The data contain around 180,000 clones, 94% of them seen just once; the ten biggest clones take up roughly 9.8%. This sample comprised peripheral blood, obtained on day 0 of AZD1222 vaccination. The receptors were sampled from an adult in good health.

The chain couples TRBV11-2 to TRBJ1-1; 7 bases align to TRBD1. J was trimmed by 2 bases and V by 5 bases; bases with no gene match: 5. Germline V gene sequence: CDR1 SGHAT, CDR2 FQNNGV. This CDR3 is 14 amino acids long. This CDR3 reads CASSPRGLNTEAFF. CDR3 bases: TGTGCCAGCAGCCCAAGGGGGCTCAACACTGAAGCTTTCTTT.

The chain couples TRBV18 to TRBJ2-7; TRBD1 matches 9 bases. V dropped 4 bases and J dropped 2; count of bases not matched to a gene: 6. Looked up from germline, CDR1 is KGHSH and CDR2 is LQKENI. This CDR3 is 15 amino acids long. In DNA form, the CDR3 reads TGTGCCAGCTCACGCGGGACAGGGAGCCCCTACGAGCAGTACTTC. Its protein is CASSRGTGSPYEQYF.

This sequence joins TRBV5-1 and TRBJ2-7; D gene ambiguous. Between the trimmed V and J ends, which lost 4 bases and 0 bases, there was a span of 17 bases. CDR1 is SGHRS, CDR2 YFSETQ, per germline. This CDR3 spans 16 amino acids. CDR3 loop: CASSPRVGTSSYEQYF. CDR3 in DNA: TGCGCCAGCAGCCCACGCGTGGGAACAAGCTCCTACGAGCAGTACTTC. Full variable domain (outside the CDR3, taken from reference TRBV5-1 and TRBJ2-7): KAGVTQTPRYLIKTRGQQVTLSCSPISGHRSVSWYQQTPGQGLQFLFEYFSETQRNKGNFPGRFSGRQFSNSRSEMNVSTLELGDSALYLCASSPRVGTSSYEQYFGPGTRLTVT.

The chain carries TRBV5-6 and TRBJ1-2; D is undetermined. The CDR3 length is 12 residues. The V gene's germline CDR1 is SGHDT and CDR2 YYEEEE. V gave up 0 bases and J gave up 7 bases, with 7 bases separating them. This CDR3 reads CASSLAEFGYTF. The CDR3, as DNA: TGTGCCAGCAGCTTGGCAGAGTTTGGCTACACCTTC.

This clone is a singleton in its sample. The rearrangement uses TRBV27 and TRBJ2-1, with D perhaps given as TRBD1 or TRBD2 (6 bases each). V shed 2 bases and J shed 2 bases, with 7 bases lying between them. Per the germline V gene, CDR1 is MNHEY and CDR2 is SMNVEV (reference sequence). The CDR3 is made up of 14 amino acids. The DNA of the CDR3 is TGTGCCAGCAGTTTAGGGGGGCCCTACAATGAGCAGTTCTTC. Its protein is CASSLGGPYNEQFF.

The chain combines TRBV28 with TRBJ1-4; no clear D. The CDR3 runs to 16 residues. CDR1 MDHEN and CDR2 SYDVKM come from the germline V gene. Trimming removed 3 bases at V and 0 bases at J, with 11 bases between. The CDR3, as DNA: TGTGCCAGCAGTTTTGTCGGGAACCCAACTAATGAAAAACTGTTTTTT. Amino acids: CASSFVGNPTNEKLFF.

The J gene is TRBJ2-7, the V gene TRBV18, with 9 positions matching TRBD1. Germline trimming cut 3 bases from V and 0 bases from J; bases unmatched to any gene: 6. This CDR3 region has 16 residues. Germline values: CDR1 KGHSH, CDR2 LQKENI. The CDR3 region has the DNA TGTGCCAGCTCACCTGGGACAGGGTCGGGCTCCTACGAGCAGTACTTC. This sequence encodes CASSPGTGSGSYEQYF.

The chain couples TRBV19 to TRBJ2-7; TRBD1 matches 9 bases. Germline CDR1 reads LNHDA; CDR2 reads SQIVND (reference sequence). This CDR3 has 15 residues. V dropped 5 bases and J dropped 0; count of bases not matched to a gene: 5. The CDR3 sequence: CASSLGQGVSYEQYF. In DNA form, the CDR3 reads TGTGCCAGTAGTCTGGGACAGGGTGTCTCCTACGAGCAGTACTTC.

J is TRBJ1-1 and V is TRBV7-9; no definite D call. The V and J ends lost 1 base and 1 base respectively, with 13 bases between them. The CDR3 has 16 amino acids. Germline-derived CDR1 and CDR2 are SEHNR and FQNEAQ (reference sequence). CDR3 coding DNA: TGTGCCAGCAGCTTAGGCGTCACGAGAGCGAACACTGAAGCTTTCTTT. Amino acid sequence: CASSLGVTRANTEAFF.

The V call is TRBV5-1, the J call TRBJ2-3; perhaps TRBD2 as D (6 bases). Germline V lookup: CDR1 SGHRS, CDR2 YFSETQ. The CDR3 covers 15 residues. V gave up 5 bases and J gave up 2 bases, with 15 bases separating them. The CDR3 nucleotides read TGCGCCAGCAGTACGGCGGGGCACAACACAGATACGCAGTATTTT. Amino acid sequence: CASSTAGHNTDTQYF. The whole variable domain, remainder taken from reference TRBV5-1 and TRBJ2-3, is KAGVTQTPRYLIKTRGQQVTLSCSPISGHRSVSWYQQTPGQGLQFLFEYFSETQRNKGNFPGRFSGRQFSNSRSEMNVSTLELGDSALYLCASSTAGHNTDTQYFGPGTRLTVL.

This sequence joins TRBV27 and TRBJ1-5, with D tentatively TRBD1 (5 bases). Germline assignment: CDR1 MNHEY and CDR2 SMNVEV (reference sequence). V was clipped by 6 bases and J by 1 base, with 10 bases between them. This CDR3 has 14 residues. This CDR3 is CASRQARSNQPQHF. CDR3 bases: TGTGCCAGCAGACAGGCGCGGAGCAATCAGCCCCAGCATTTT.

The rearrangement joins TRBV7-3 to TRBJ2-1; 9 bases line up with TRBD2. Germline assignment: CDR1 SGHTA and CDR2 FQGTGA. The CDR3 is 16 amino acids. Trimming at V came to 5 bases and at J to 3 bases, leaving 8 bases not matched to a gene. CDR3 sequence reads: CASSPRIAGDYNEQFF. CDR3 coding DNA: TGTGCCAGCAGCCCCAGGATAGCGGGAGACTACAATGAGCAGTTCTTC.

The rearrangement joins TRBV5-1 to TRBJ2-7; no definite D call. Trimming removed 0 bases at V and 4 bases at J, with 5 bases between. In germline, CDR1 is SGHRS, CDR2 YFSETQ. This CDR3 contains 12 residues. The CDR3 DNA reads as TGCGCCAGCAGCTTGGGAGGTTACGAGCAGTACTTC. This codes for CASSLGGYEQYF.

The CDR3, as DNA: TGCGCCAGCAGTGGACACGAGAACACTGAAGCTTTCTTT. Amino acids: CASSGHENTEAFF. The genes are TRBV10-1 and TRBJ1-1; D not certain. Germline V gene data show CDR1 as WNHNN and CDR2 as SYGVQD (reference sequence). The V end lost 4 bases, the J end lost 1 base, and 7 bases lay between the germline ends. The CDR3 spans 13 residues.

This chain links TRBV5-1 with TRBJ2-1; 15 nucleotides align to TRBD2. Germline CDR1 SGHRS, CDR2 YFSETQ. V dropped 4 bases and J dropped 9; count of bases not matched to a gene: 11. The CDR3 consists of 17 residues. The DNA for the CDR3 is TGCGCCAGCAGCCCGGGACTAGCGGGAGGTTGGAATAGTGAGCAGTTCTTC. Amino acid sequence: CASSPGLAGGWNSEQFF. The whole variable domain, remainder taken from reference TRBV5-1 and TRBJ2-1, is KAGVTQTPRYLIKTRGQQVTLSCSPISGHRSVSWYQQTPGQGLQFLFEYFSETQRNKGNFPGRFSGRQFSNSRSEMNVSTLELGDSALYLCASSPGLAGGWNSEQFFGPGTRLTVL.

The rearrangement joins TRBV19 to TRBJ1-4; D not resolved. Germline V gene sequence: CDR1 LNHDA, CDR2 SQIVND (reference sequence). The V end lost 2 bases, the J end lost 0 bases, and 7 bases lay between the germline ends. The CDR3 runs to 15 residues. The CDR3 DNA follows: TGTGCCAGTAGTATAAAAGCCACAACTAATGAAAAACTGTTTTTT. Encoded protein: CASSIKATTNEKLFF.

The chain employs TRBV5-1 and TRBJ1-2; weak D call: TRBD1 (5 bases). CDR3 length: 16 residues. Germline V gene lookup returns CDR1 SGHRS and CDR2 YFSETQ. The V end was cut by 0 bases, the J end by 2 bases, with 14 bases between. The CDR3 bases are TGCGCCAGCAGCTTGGGTCTTCAGGGTTGGAACTATGGCTACACCTTC. Its translation: CASSLGLQGWNYGYTF.

This clone was detected once. The V and J genes are TRBV9 and TRBJ2-5; 7 bases line up with TRBD2. Looked up from germline, CDR1 is SGDLS and CDR2 is YYNGEE. The CDR3 is made up of 15 amino acids. The trim removed 0 bases at V and 5 bases at J, leaving 7 bases unmatched. CDR3 coding DNA: TGTGCCAGCAGCGTAGAATTGGGAGGGAGGGAGACCCAGTACTTC. Its translation is CASSVELGGRETQYF.

The V gene is TRBV6-5, the J gene TRBJ1-1; no reliable D call. There are 13 residues in the CDR3. Trimming shortened V by 6 bases and J by 4 bases, and 12 bases separated the two germline ends. Germline CDR1 MNHEY, CDR2 SVGAGI. CDR3 sequence: CASSHLRGTEAFF. In DNA, the CDR3 is TGTGCCAGCAGCCACCTCCGGGGCACTGAAGCTTTCTTT.

The chain links TRBV27 to TRBJ2-7, with 9 bases fitting TRBD2. This CDR3 has 15 amino acids. The trim removed 3 bases at V and 3 bases at J, leaving 6 bases unmatched. CDR1 and CDR2 from the germline V gene are MNHEY and SMNVEV (reference sequence). Here the CDR3 reads CASSFGLAGSYEQYF. CDR3 coding DNA: TGTGCCAGCAGTTTCGGGCTAGCGGGAAGCTACGAGCAGTACTTC.

The V call is TRBV4-1, the J call TRBJ2-7; 7 bases fit TRBD1. The CDR3 sequence is 15 residues long. Germline trimming cut 6 bases from V and 3 bases from J; bases unmatched to any gene: 11. Germline V gene sequence: CDR1 MGHRA, CDR2 YSYEKL. CDR3 residues: CASRLNRDSFYEQYF. The CDR3, as DNA: TGCGCCAGCAGGCTAAACAGGGACAGCTTCTACGAGCAGTACTTC.

The V gene is TRBV28, the J gene TRBJ1-5, with TRBD1 as a possible D gene (5 bases). The CDR3 consists of 15 residues. Trimming took 3 bases from V and 2 from J, leaving 11 bases between them. In germline, CDR1 is MDHEN, CDR2 SYDVKM. CDR3 sequence (DNA): TGTGCCAGCAGTTTCGGCCAGGGCGGCAATCAGCCCCAGCATTTT. Its protein product is CASSFGQGGNQPQHF.

The chain recombines TRBV27 with TRBJ1-2; D is unclear. The length of the CDR3 is 14 residues. V dropped 4 bases and J dropped 2 bases, with 11 bases sitting between them. In germline, CDR1 is MNHEY, CDR2 SMNVEV (reference sequence). This chain's CDR3 is CASSSGPWNYGYTF. In DNA form, the CDR3 reads TGTGCCAGCAGTTCTGGGCCTTGGAACTATGGCTACACCTTC.

This clone was found once. The V gene is TRBV28, the J gene TRBJ1-6, with 8 bases fitting TRBD1. V lost 5 bases and J lost 5; bases outside the gene matches: 8. Germline CDR1 MDHEN, CDR2 SYDVKM. CDR3 length: 16 amino acids. CDR3 protein: CASSPLQGANNSPLHF. The CDR3 DNA reads TGTGCCAGCAGTCCCCTCCAGGGGGCGAATAATTCACCCCTCCACTTT.

This chain connects TRBV21-1 to TRBJ1-6; the DNA was not used to check the table's D call, TRBD1. TRBV21-1 has pseudogene status. The length of the CDR3 is 17 residues. This CDR3 reads CASSKEGVRGIHRPLHF. The CDR3 DNA sequence: TGTGCCAGCAGCAAAGAGGGCGTCAGGGGTATTCATAGACCCCTCCACTTT.

J is TRBJ1-2 and V is TRBV7-9, with D possibly TRBD1 on 6 matching bases. CDR3 length equals 14 residues. Trimming took off 0 bases at V and 7 bases at J, with 12 bases between the two ends. CDR1 and CDR2 (germline): SEHNR, FQNEAQ (reference sequence). CDR3: CASSLALGAGGYTF. The CDR3 DNA reads TGTGCCAGCAGCTTAGCGTTGGGGGCAGGTGGCTACACCTTC.

The chain links TRBV30 to TRBJ1-5; D gene ambiguous. The CDR3 consists of 15 residues. CDR1 is GTSNPN, CDR2 SVGIG, per germline (reference sequence). Trimming shortened V by 3 bases and J by 0 bases, and 12 bases separated the two germline ends. CDR3 residues: CAWRAGAYSNQPQHF. DNA of the CDR3: TGTGCCTGGAGAGCAGGAGCTTATAGCAATCAGCCCCAGCATTTT.

The chain is built from TRBV3-1 (or the pseudogene TRBV3-2) and TRBJ2-7, with TRBD2 identical over 10 bases. CDR1 and CDR2 (germline): LGHDT, YNNKEL (reference sequence). This CDR3 region has 14 residues. V dropped 4 bases and J dropped 2; count of bases not matched to a gene: 2. CDR3 in DNA: TGTGCCAGCAGCCGTAGCGGGGGGACCTACGAGCAGTACTTC. Protein: CASSRSGGTYEQYF.

DNA of the CDR3: TGTGCCAGCAGCCAACGGACCGATGCTAACTATGGCTACACCTTC. This encodes CASSQRTDANYGYTF. The chain recombines TRBV14 with TRBJ1-2; D not certain. V was cut by 2 bases and J by 0 bases, with 10 bases left in between. The CDR3 is 15 residues long. CDR1 and CDR2 (germline): SGHDN, FVKESK. The full variable domain, completed using reference TRBV14 and TRBJ1-2, is EAGVTQFPSHSVIEKGQTVTLRCDPISGHDNLYWYRRVMGKEIKFLLHFVKESKQDESGMPNNRFLAERTGGTYSTLKVQPAELEDSGVYFCASSQRTDANYGYTFGSGTRLTVV.